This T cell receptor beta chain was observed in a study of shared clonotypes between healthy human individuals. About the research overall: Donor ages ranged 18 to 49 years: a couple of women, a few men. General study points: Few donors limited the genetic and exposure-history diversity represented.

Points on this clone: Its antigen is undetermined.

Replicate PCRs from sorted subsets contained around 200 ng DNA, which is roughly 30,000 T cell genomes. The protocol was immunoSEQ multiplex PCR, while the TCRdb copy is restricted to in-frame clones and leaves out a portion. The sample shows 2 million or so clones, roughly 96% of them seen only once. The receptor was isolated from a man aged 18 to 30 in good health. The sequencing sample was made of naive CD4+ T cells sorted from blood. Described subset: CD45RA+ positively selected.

The CDR3 loop reads CASSFTGTGVYGYTF. The CDR3 DNA sequence: TGTGCCAGCAGCTTCACCGGGACAGGGGTCTATGGCTACACCTTC. The chain combines TRBV11-2 with TRBJ1-2, with 10 bases identical to TRBD1. V was pared by 3 bases and J by 4 bases, with 5 bases of the junction left unmatched. The V gene's germline CDR1 is SGHAT and CDR2 FQNNGV. This CDR3 region has 15 residues.